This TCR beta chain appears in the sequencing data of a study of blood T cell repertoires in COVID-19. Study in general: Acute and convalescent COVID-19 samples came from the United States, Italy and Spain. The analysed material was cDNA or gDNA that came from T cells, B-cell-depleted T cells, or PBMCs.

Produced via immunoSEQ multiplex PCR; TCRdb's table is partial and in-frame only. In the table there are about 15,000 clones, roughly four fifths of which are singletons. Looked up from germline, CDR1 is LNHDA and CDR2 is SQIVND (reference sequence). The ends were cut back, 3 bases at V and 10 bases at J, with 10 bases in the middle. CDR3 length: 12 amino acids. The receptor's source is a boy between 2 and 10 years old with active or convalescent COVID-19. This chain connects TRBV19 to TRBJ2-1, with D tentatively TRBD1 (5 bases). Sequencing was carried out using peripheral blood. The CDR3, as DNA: TGTGCCAGTAGTATCCCTAAGGGGGAGCAGTTCTTC. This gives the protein CASSIPKGEQFF.